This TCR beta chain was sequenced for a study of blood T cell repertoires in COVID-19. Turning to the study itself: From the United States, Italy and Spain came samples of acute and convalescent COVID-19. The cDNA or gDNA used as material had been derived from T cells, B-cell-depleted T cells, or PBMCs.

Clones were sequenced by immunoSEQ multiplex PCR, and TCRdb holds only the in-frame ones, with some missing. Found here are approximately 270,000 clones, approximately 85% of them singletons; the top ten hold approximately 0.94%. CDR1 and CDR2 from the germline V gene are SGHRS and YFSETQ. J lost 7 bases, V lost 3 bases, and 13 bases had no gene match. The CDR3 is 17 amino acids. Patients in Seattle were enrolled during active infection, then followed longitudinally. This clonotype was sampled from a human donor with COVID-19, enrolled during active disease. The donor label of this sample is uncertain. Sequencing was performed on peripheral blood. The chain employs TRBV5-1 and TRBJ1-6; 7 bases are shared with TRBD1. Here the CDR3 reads CASSSRVSGTANSPLHF. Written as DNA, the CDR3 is TGCGCCAGCAGCTCGCGTGTTTCGGGGACAGCAAATTCACCCCTCCACTTT.